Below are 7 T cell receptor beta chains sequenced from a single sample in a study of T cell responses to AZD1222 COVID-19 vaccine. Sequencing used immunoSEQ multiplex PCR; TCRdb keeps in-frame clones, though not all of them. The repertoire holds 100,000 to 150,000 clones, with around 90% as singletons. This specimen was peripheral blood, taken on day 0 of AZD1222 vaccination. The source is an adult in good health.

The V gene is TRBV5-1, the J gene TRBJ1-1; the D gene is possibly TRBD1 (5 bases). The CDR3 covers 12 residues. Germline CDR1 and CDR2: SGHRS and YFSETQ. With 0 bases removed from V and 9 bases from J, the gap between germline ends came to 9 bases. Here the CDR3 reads CASSLDQGKAFF. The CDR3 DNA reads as TGCGCCAGCAGCTTGGATCAGGGAAAAGCTTTCTTT.

CDR3 loop: CATSDSRVAFSNEQFF. Here the CDR3 DNA reads TGTGCCACCAGTGACTCCCGTGTTGCGTTTTCCAATGAGCAGTTCTTC. The chain joins TRBV24-1 to TRBJ2-1, with D hard to call. Trimming removed 4 bases from V and 6 bases from J, with 18 bases in between. CDR3 length: 16 residues. Germline V gene lookup returns CDR1 KGHDR and CDR2 SFDVKD.

CDR3 nucleotides: TGTGCCTGGAATAACAGGGGGCCGGATGGTGAAGCTTTCTTT. Protein: CAWNNRGPDGEAFF. This rearrangement joins TRBV30 to TRBJ1-1, with 9 bases fitting TRBD1. Germline V gene data show CDR1 as GTSNPN and CDR2 as SVGIG (reference sequence). This CDR3 has 14 amino acids. The trim removed 4 bases at V and 7 bases at J, leaving 10 bases unmatched.

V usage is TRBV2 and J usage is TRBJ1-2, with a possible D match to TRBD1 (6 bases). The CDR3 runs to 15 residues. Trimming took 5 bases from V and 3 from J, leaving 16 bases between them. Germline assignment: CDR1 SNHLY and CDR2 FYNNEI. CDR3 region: CASSLQGISDYGYTF. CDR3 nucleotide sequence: TGTGCCAGCAGTCTCCAGGGGATCTCGGACTATGGCTACACCTTC.

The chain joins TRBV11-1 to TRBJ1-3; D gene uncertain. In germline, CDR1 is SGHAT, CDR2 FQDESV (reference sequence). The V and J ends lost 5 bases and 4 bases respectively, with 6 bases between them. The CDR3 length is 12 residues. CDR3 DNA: TGTGCCAGCAGCCGCGGGGGAAACACCATATATTTT. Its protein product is CASSRGGNTIYF.

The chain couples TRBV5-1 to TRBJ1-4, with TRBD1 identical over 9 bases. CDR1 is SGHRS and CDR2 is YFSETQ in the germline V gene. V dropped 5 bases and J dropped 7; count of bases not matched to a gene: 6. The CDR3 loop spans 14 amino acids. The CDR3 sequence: CASRTGGISEKLFF. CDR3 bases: TGCGCCAGCAGGACAGGGGGTATAAGTGAAAAACTGTTTTTT. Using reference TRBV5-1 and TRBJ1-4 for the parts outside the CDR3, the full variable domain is KAGVTQTPRYLIKTRGQQVTLSCSPISGHRSVSWYQQTPGQGLQFLFEYFSETQRNKGNFPGRFSGRQFSNSRSEMNVSTLELGDSALYLCASRTGGISEKLFFGSGTQLSVL.

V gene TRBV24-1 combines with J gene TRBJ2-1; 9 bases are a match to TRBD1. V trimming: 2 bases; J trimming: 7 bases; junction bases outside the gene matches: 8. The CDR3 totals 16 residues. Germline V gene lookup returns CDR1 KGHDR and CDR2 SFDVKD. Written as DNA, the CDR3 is TGTGCCACCAGTGATTCAATGGGGACAGGGAGGAATGAGCAGTTCTTC. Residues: CATSDSMGTGRNEQFF.